The clone carrying this TCR beta chain was seen only once. Germline CDR1 reads MNHEY; CDR2 reads SVGAGI. Trimming took off 1 base at V and 8 bases at J, with 15 bases between the two ends. The CDR3 loop spans 15 amino acids. The sample belongs to a study of naive and memory T cell subsets. An equimolar mix of two oligonucleotides served as the beta constant-region primer for TRBC1 and TRBC2. Nested alpha and beta constant-region primers with the SP2 primer drove four PCR rounds on ligated cDNA. TCRdb used MiXCR to reprocess the UMI-ligation and nested PCR reads, holding one entry per CDR3 protein. In the table there are roughly 130,000 distinct CDR3 sequences, around a third of which are singletons.

The sequencing sample was made of central memory CD4+ T cells from blood. This TCR derives from a human donor in good health. V gene TRBV6-5 combines with J gene TRBJ2-1; unclear D gene. For the CDR3, the DNA is TGTGCCAGCAGTTACTGGCTGAGTATCGGTGATGAGCAGTTCTTC. Amino acids: CASSYWLSIGDEQFF.